Below, 4 T cell receptor beta chains from the same sample are listed, as sequenced in a study of OX40 agonist ivuxolimab in advanced cancers. TCRdb keeps only in-frame clones here, not all; method: immunoSEQ multiplex PCR. The profile covers over 70,000 clones, with about 88% appearing a single time and 0.25% to 0.35% taken by the ten largest. Sequencing used CD4+ or CD8+ T cells sorted from blood, obtained in a trial of the OX40 agonist ivuxolimab. The receptors originated from an adult with an advanced solid tumor such as melanoma, head and neck, liver or kidney cancer.

The chain has TRBV30 and TRBJ2-7; 7 bases agree with TRBD2. This CDR3 has 14 residues. With V trimmed by 3 bases and J by 1 base, 6 bases remained unmatched. From germline, CDR1 is GTSNPN and CDR2 SVGIG (reference sequence). CDR3 residues: CAWRGRGGSYEQYF. The CDR3 nucleotides are TGTGCCTGGAGGGGGAGGGGCGGATCCTACGAGCAGTACTTC.

The CDR3 DNA reads as TGTGCCAGCACCCGGGGGGACGAAACCGAGTATTTT. Translated: CASTRGDETEYF. This chain links TRBV6-5 with TRBJ2-3; 7 bases fit TRBD2. The CDR3 sequence is 12 residues long. CDR1 is MNHEY, CDR2 SVGAGI, per germline. The J segment lost 13 bases and the V segment lost 7 bases, leaving 11 bases of the junction unmatched.

The chain links TRBV5-1 to TRBJ1-1, with TRBD1 matching over 7 bases. Per the germline V gene, CDR1 is SGHRS and CDR2 is YFSETQ. This CDR3 region has 14 residues. Trimming at V came to 6 bases and at J to 5 bases, leaving 10 bases not matched to a gene. The CDR3 reads CASTREGARTEAFF. The CDR3, as DNA: TGCGCCAGCACCCGGGAGGGGGCCCGGACTGAAGCTTTCTTT.

This clone has more than one count but fewer than ten. The chain employs TRBV10-1 and TRBJ2-3; D possibly corresponds to TRBD2 (6 bases). CDR1 WNHNN and CDR2 SYGVQD come from the germline V gene (reference sequence). Trimming removed 10 bases from V and 13 bases from J, with 24 bases in between. The CDR3 covers 13 residues. CDR3 loop: CANPNRGSPVKYF. The CDR3 region has the DNA TGCGCCAACCCCAATCGGGGGAGCCCCGTAAAGTATTTT.